These 23 T cell receptor beta chains came from one sample sequenced in a study of blood T cells in healthy people across ages. Then a second PCR, running about 6 to 12 cycles, was carried out with a sample-barcoded 5' primer and a J-beta primer mix. Via MiXCR, TCRdb re-called the 5' RACE reads, giving one row per CDR3 protein. The sample carries 850,000 to 950,000 distinct CDR3 sequences, about 28% recorded once. Sequencing was carried out using blood. The receptors come from an elderly woman in good health.

This clonotype was detected ten times or more. The chain combines TRBV3-1 with TRBJ2-5, with TRBD1 matching 10 bases. V trimming: 7 bases; J trimming: 11 bases; junction bases outside the gene matches: 10. CDR3 size: 13 residues. Germline CDR1 LGHDT, CDR2 YNNKEL (reference sequence). The CDR3 DNA reads as TGTGCCAGCACAGGACAGGGGGAAAGAGGGCAGTACTTC. Amino acids: CASTGQGERGQYF.

Many counts were recorded for this clonotype. V and J are TRBV20-1 and TRBJ2-1; 9 nucleotides agree with TRBD2. Germline assignment: CDR1 DFQATT and CDR2 SNEGSKA (reference sequence). This CDR3 is 15 amino acids long. J lost 2 bases, V lost 6 bases, and 8 bases had no gene match. DNA for the CDR3: TGCAGTGCCTTGCGTAGCGGGGGACCCTACAATGAGCAGTTCTTC. Its protein product is CSALRSGGPYNEQFF.

This chain links TRBV2 with TRBJ2-5; D may be TRBD2 (7 bases). Germline CDR1 reads SNHLY; CDR2 reads FYNNEI. The CDR3 extends over 14 amino acids. Trimming took 8 bases from V and 0 from J, leaving 13 bases between them. This CDR3 reads CASGRGGDQETQYF. The CDR3 DNA follows: TGTGCCAGCGGAAGAGGGGGGGACCAAGAGACCCAGTACTTC.

This clonotype was detected a few times. This sequence may be a read error, since a much larger clone differs from it by one base. The chain carries TRBV5-5 and TRBJ2-7; no clear D. V gave up 3 bases and J gave up 0 bases, with 10 bases separating them. The CDR3 length is 14 residues. Germline CDR1 SGHKS, CDR2 YYEKEE (reference sequence). Written as DNA, the CDR3 is TGTGCCAGCAGCTGGTCGGTTAGCTCCTACGAGCAGTACTTC. Protein sequence: CASSWSVSSYEQYF.

The chain is built from TRBV20-1 and TRBJ1-1, with TRBD1 matching over 7 bases. This CDR3 has 12 amino acids. From germline, CDR1 is DFQATT and CDR2 SNEGSKA (reference sequence). After removal of 0 bases from V and 11 bases from J, the junction contained 6 bases not matched to a gene. In nucleotides, the CDR3 is TGCAGTGCTAGAGACCGACAGGGCGGTGCTTTCTTT. Protein: CSARDRQGGAFF.

As to this clonotype: A much more abundant neighbour one base away suggests this may be a read error. The CDR3 is CASSLAFETDTQYF. CDR3 nucleotides: TGTGCCAGCAGTTTAGCCTTTGAAACAGATACGCAGTATTTT. The V gene is TRBV12-3 or TRBV12-4, the J gene TRBJ2-3; no definite D call. Trimming removed 0 bases at V and 3 bases at J, with 7 bases between. This CDR3 is 14 amino acids long.

CDR3 bases: TGTGCCAGCAGTTTCGGCGGGAGTAGTCCGAACACTGAAGCTTTCTTT. This gives the protein CASSFGGSSPNTEAFF. The chain links TRBV12-3 or TRBV12-4 to TRBJ1-1; D call uncertain. The CDR3 has 16 amino acids. The V end lost 3 bases, the J end lost 1 base, and 15 bases lay between the germline ends.

This clonotype occurred many times. The chain joins TRBV7-2 to TRBJ2-1, with D unclear. V lost 1 base, J lost 5 bases, and 9 bases lay in between. CDR1 is SGHTA, CDR2 FQGNSA, per germline. The CDR3 is made up of 14 amino acids. The CDR3 here is CASSLVFSNNEQFF. Here the CDR3 DNA reads TGTGCCAGCAGCTTAGTATTCTCGAACAATGAGCAGTTCTTC.

This rearrangement joins TRBV5-1 to TRBJ2-2, with unresolved D. CDR1 and CDR2 (germline): SGHRS, YFSETQ. CDR3 length: 16 amino acids. V lost 2 bases to trimming and J lost 2 bases, with 13 bases between them. CDR3 sequence reads: CASSFRATANTGELFF. In DNA form, the CDR3 reads TGCGCCAGCAGCTTTAGAGCCACAGCAAACACCGGGGAGCTGTTTTTT.

This clonotype was detected only a few times. V usage is TRBV9 and J usage is TRBJ1-1; D gene unclear. Germline lookup yields CDR1 SGDLS and CDR2 YYNGEE. CDR3 length: 14 residues. V gave up 1 base and J gave up 1 base, with 8 bases separating them. The chain's CDR3 is CASSVLPENTEAFF. CDR3 nucleotide sequence: TGTGCCAGCAGCGTACTCCCGGAGAACACTGAAGCTTTCTTT.

V is TRBV7-6 and J is TRBJ1-1; D gene ambiguous. Trimming took 0 bases from V and 1 from J, leaving 12 bases between them. The CDR3 sequence is 16 residues long. CDR1 is SGHVS and CDR2 is FNYEAQ in the germline V gene. The CDR3 DNA follows: TGTGCCAGCAGCTTAGCGAAAGGCAGCGGGAACACTGAAGCTTTCTTT. Translation gives CASSLAKGSGNTEAFF.

In this sample, this clonotype turned up a few times. This sequence joins TRBV7-2 and TRBJ2-1; 9 bases map to TRBD1. CDR3 size: 17 residues. Looked up from germline, CDR1 is SGHTA and CDR2 is FQGNSA. V lost 5 bases and J lost 8; bases outside the gene matches: 16. The CDR3 region has the DNA TGTGCCAGCAGCAAATGGGACAGGGCCGTGGGTTTCGATGAGCAGTTCTTC. It translates to CASSKWDRAVGFDEQFF.

The rearrangement links TRBV20-1 to TRBJ2-7; possibly TRBD2 for D (6 bases). The assigned J gene may be wrong: the sequence end matches TRBJ2-5 better. This CDR3 is 13 amino acids long. The germline gives CDR1 DFQATT, CDR2 SNEGSKA (reference sequence). The CDR3 sequence is CSANHGQAGTQYF. CDR3 nucleotide sequence: TGCAGTGCTAATCACGGCCAAGCGGGGACCCAGTACTTC.

The CDR3 sequence: CSAGGQDSYNEQFF. The CDR3 region has the DNA TGCAGTGCTGGAGGACAGGACTCCTACAATGAGCAGTTCTTC. The chain couples TRBV20-1 to TRBJ2-1; 7 bases are a match to TRBD1. Germline V gives CDR1 DFQATT, CDR2 SNEGSKA (reference sequence). The CDR3 is made up of 14 amino acids. V lost 5 bases and J lost 0; bases outside the gene matches: 4.

Concerning this clonotype: Mismatch with germline at one junction end may stem from a read error. The rearrangement uses TRBV6-6 and TRBJ1-2; D ambiguous. This CDR3 contains 14 residues. CDR1 and CDR2 from the germline V gene are MNHNY and SVGAGI (reference sequence). The CDR3 DNA reads TGTGTCAGCACCGGACTTGCGGGAAACTATGGCTACACCTTC. Translation gives CVSTGLAGNYGYTF.

This clonotype was seen at least ten times. The chain is built from TRBV5-1 and TRBJ2-1, with D maybe TRBD1 (6 bases). Per the germline V gene, CDR1 is SGHRS and CDR2 is YFSETQ. The CDR3 contains 14 residues. Deletions cut 4 bases from V and 4 bases from J, with 12 bases between. The CDR3 is CASSPGDIYNEQFF. CDR3 bases: TGCGCCAGCAGCCCAGGGGACATATACAATGAGCAGTTCTTC.

This clonotype was counted ten times or more. The chain employs TRBV6-5 and TRBJ2-7; D gene unclear. CDR3 size: 13 residues. Between the trimmed V and J ends, which lost 8 bases and 1 base, there was a span of 12 bases. In germline, CDR1 is MNHEY, CDR2 SVGAGI. In DNA form, the CDR3 reads TGTGCCAGCGTGGGCGGCCTTTCCTACGAGCAGTACTTC. This encodes CASVGGLSYEQYF.

Remarks on this clonotype: Given a much more abundant clone one base away, this may be a read error. This rearrangement joins TRBV9 to TRBJ2-3; 11 bases line up with TRBD2. Germline CDR1 reads SGDLS; CDR2 reads YYNGEE. The CDR3 runs 16 residues. CDR3 loop: CASSPRLAGTADTRYF. For the CDR3, the DNA is TGTGCCAGCAGCCCCCGACTAGCGGGGACGGCAGATACGCGGTATTTT.

The J gene is TRBJ2-3, the V gene TRBV28, with D perhaps matching TRBD2 (6 bases). Germline CDR1 MDHEN, CDR2 SYDVKM. Trimming removed 2 bases at V and 7 bases at J, with 13 bases between. The CDR3 has 14 residues. CDR3 in amino acids: CASSLNPGGHTQYF. Here the CDR3 DNA reads TGTGCCAGCAGTTTAAATCCCGGGGGACATACGCAGTATTTT.

This clonotype was seen repeatedly, ten times or more. The V gene is TRBV12-3 or TRBV12-4, the J gene TRBJ1-1, with D uncertain. Between the trimmed V and J ends, which lost 7 bases and 3 bases, there was a span of 12 bases. CDR3 length equals 13 residues. In nucleotides, the CDR3 is TGTGCCAGCAACCCTAGGGTATACACTGAAGCTTTCTTT. It specifies CASNPRVYTEAFF.

This clonotype was observed many times. The rearrangement links TRBV4-3 to TRBJ1-6; no reliable D call. This CDR3 is 14 amino acids long. Germline CDR1 is LGHNA and CDR2 is YSLEER. Trimming pared 0 bases from V and 7 bases from J, leaving 7 bases between. In DNA, the CDR3 is TGCGCCAGCAGCCAAGAGGTTTACAATTCACCCCTCCACTTT. It is translated as CASSQEVYNSPLHF.

This clonotype was picked up a small number of times. With a much larger clone just one base away, this may be a read error. The rearrangement links TRBV12-3 or TRBV12-4 to TRBJ1-4, with TRBD1 identical over 7 bases. The V gene end was trimmed by 5 bases and the J gene end by 4 bases; junction bases not matched to a gene: 4. This CDR3 is built from 14 residues. The CDR3 loop reads CASSRRQGNEKLFF. DNA of the CDR3: TGTGCCAGCAGTCGCCGACAGGGTAATGAAAAACTGTTTTTT.

With regard to this clonotype: This may be a read error: a much more frequent sequence differs by one nucleotide. The chain carries TRBV7-2 and TRBJ2-5; TRBD1 agrees at 10 bases. This CDR3 spans 14 amino acids. The trim removed 7 bases at V and 5 bases at J, leaving 7 bases unmatched. The germline V gene encodes CDR1 SGHTA and CDR2 FQGNSA. The CDR3 loop reads CASNGDRGWETQYF. CDR3 in DNA: TGTGCCAGCAACGGGGACAGGGGTTGGGAGACCCAGTACTTC.